This T cell receptor (beta chain) originates from a study of identical twins. Study-level findings and limits: Compared with unrelated sharing, twin-shared out-of-frame alpha sequences had more low-probability sequences. It was out-of-frame TCR alpha sharing in monozygotic twins that models underestimated.

Concerning this clonotype itself: Its target is not known.

One entry per CDR3 protein, called by TCRdb with MiXCR from the 5' RACE reads. The profile covers a few hundred thousand distinct CDR3 sequences, with roughly 15% appearing a single time and about 0.4% taken by the ten largest. Germline CDR1 LGHNA, CDR2 YNFKEQ. The CDR3 is 18 residues long. J lost 4 bases, V lost 4 bases, and 12 bases had no gene match. Another study also made use of these data, one on yellow fever vaccine responses in identical twins.

The chain joins TRBV4-2 to TRBJ2-3, with 12 positions matching TRBD2. The sample taken for sequencing was CD4+ T cells sorted from blood. The receptor's source is a woman aged 18-29 years in good health. The CDR3, as DNA: TGTGCCAGCAGCCGCTCCTCGAGACTAGCGGGGGTGGCAGATACGCAGTATTTT. This translates into CASSRSSRLAGVADTQYF.